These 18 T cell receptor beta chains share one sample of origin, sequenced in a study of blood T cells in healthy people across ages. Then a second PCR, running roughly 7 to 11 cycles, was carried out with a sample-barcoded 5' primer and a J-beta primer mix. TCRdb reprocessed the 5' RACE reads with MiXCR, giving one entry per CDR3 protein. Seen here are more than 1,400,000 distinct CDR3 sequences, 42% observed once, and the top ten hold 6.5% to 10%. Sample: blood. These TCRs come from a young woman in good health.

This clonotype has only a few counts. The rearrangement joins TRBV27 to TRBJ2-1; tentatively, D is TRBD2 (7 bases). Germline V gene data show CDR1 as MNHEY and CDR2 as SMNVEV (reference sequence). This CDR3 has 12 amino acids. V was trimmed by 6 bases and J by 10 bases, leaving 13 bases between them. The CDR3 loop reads CASREGGSEQFF. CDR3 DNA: TGTGCCAGCAGAGAGGGGGGGAGCGAGCAGTTCTTC.

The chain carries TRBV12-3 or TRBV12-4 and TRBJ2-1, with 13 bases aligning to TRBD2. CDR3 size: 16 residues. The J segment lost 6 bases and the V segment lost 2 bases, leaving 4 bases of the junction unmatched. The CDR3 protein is CASSLRTSGSTNEQFF. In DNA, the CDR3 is TGTGCCAGCAGTTTAAGGACTAGCGGGAGTACCAATGAGCAGTTCTTC.

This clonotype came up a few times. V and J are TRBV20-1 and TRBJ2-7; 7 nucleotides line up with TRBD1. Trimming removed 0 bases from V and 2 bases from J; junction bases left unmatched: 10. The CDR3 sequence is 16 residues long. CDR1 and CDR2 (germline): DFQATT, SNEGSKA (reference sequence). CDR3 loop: CSARDSQGRLAYEQYF. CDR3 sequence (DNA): TGCAGTGCTAGAGACTCACAGGGGCGTCTCGCCTACGAGCAGTACTTC.

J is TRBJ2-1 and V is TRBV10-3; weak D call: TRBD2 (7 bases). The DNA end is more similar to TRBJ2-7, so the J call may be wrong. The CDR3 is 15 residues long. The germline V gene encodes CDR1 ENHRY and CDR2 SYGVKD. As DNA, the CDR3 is TGTGCCACAAAGGGAGATGGGGGGGGCTACAATGAGCAGTACTTC. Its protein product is CATKGDGGGYNEQYF.

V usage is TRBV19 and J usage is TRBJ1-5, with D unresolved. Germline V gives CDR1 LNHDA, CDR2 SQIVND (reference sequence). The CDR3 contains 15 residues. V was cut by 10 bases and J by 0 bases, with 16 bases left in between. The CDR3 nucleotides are TGTGCCACCGCACGAGGGTTCTATAGCAATCAGCCCCAGCATTTT. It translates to CATARGFYSNQPQHF.

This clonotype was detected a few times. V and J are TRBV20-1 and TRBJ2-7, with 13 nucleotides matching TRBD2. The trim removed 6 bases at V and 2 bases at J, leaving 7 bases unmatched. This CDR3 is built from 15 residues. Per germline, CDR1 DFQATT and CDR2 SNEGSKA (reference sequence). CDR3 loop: CSAPTSGGAPYEQYF. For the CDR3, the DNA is TGCAGTGCGCCCACTAGCGGGGGGGCCCCCTACGAGCAGTACTTC.

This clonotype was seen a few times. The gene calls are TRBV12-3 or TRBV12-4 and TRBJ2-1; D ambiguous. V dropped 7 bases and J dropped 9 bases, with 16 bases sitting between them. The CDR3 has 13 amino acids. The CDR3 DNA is TGTGCCAGCACCCAAACCCTGGGCGGTGAGCAGTTCTTC. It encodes CASTQTLGGEQFF.

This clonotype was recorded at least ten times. The CDR3 loop is CASSYFLAGEAEQFF. As DNA, the CDR3 is TGTGCCAGCAGTTACTTTCTAGCGGGAGAGGCTGAGCAGTTCTTC. This chain uses TRBV6-5 with TRBJ2-1; 10 nucleotides match TRBD2. Germline values: CDR1 MNHEY, CDR2 SVGAGI. The CDR3 sequence is 15 residues long. J lost 9 bases, V lost 1 base, and 6 bases had no gene match.

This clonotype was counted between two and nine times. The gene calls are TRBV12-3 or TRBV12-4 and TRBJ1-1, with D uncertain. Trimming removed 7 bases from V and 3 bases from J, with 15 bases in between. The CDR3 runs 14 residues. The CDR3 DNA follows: TGTGCCAGCATCACGAGGTCGGGAGACACTGAAGCTTTCTTT. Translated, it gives CASITRSGDTEAFF.

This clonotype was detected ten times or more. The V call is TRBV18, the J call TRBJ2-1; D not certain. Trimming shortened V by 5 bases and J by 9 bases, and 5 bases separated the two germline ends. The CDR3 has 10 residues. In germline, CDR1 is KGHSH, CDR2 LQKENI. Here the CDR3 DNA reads TGTGCCAGCTCAGGCACTGAGCAGTTCTTC. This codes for CASSGTEQFF.

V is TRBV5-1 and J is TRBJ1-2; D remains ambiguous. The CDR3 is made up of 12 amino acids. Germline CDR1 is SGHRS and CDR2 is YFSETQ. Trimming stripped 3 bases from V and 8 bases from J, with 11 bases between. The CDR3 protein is CASSSDMVGYTF. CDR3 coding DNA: TGCGCCAGCAGCTCTGACATGGTAGGCTACACCTTC.

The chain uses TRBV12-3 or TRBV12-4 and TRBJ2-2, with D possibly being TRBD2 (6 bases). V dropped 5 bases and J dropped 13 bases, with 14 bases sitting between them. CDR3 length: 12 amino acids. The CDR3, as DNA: TGTGCCAGCAGTCCTTCATTGCGGGGGCTGTTTTTT. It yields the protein CASSPSLRGLFF.

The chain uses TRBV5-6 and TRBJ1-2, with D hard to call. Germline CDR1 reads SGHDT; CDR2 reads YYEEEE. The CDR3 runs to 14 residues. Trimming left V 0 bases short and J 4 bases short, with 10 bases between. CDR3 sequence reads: CASSLDVLGYGYTF. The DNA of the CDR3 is TGTGCCAGCAGCTTGGATGTGTTGGGCTATGGCTACACCTTC.

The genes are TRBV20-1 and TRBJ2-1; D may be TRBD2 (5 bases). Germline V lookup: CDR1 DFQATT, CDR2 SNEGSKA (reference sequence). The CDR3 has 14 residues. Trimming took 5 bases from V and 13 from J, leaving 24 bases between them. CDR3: CSALPTSLQETQFF. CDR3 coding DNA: TGCAGTGCTCTACCAACTAGTCTGCAAGAGACCCAGTTCTTC.

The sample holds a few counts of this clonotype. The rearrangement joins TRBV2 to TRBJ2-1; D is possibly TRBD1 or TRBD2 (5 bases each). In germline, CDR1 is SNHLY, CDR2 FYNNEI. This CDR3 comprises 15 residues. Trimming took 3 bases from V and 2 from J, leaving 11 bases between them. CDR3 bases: TGTGCCAGCAGTGAGGGGCGAGGGGCCTACAATGAGCAGTTCTTC. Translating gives CASSEGRGAYNEQFF.

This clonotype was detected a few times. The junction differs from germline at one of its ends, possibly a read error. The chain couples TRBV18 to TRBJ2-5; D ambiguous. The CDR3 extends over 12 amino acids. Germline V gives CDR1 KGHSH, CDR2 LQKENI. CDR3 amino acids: CASSPQKETQYF. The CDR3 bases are TGTGCCAGCTCCCCACAGAAAGAGACCCAGTACTTC. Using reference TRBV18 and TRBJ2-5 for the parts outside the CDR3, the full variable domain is NAGVMQNPRHLVRRRGQEARLRCSPMKGHSHVYWYRQLPEEGLKFMVYLQKENIIDESGMPKERFSAEFPKEGPSILRIQQVVRGDSAAYFCASSPQKETQYFGPGTRLLVL.

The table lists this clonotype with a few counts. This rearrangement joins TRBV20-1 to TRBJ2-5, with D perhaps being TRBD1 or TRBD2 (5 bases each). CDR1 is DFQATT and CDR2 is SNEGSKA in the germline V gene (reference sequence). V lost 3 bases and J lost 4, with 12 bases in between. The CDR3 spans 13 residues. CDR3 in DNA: TGCAGTGCTAGTTGGCAGGGAGTAGAGACCCAGTACTTC. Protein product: CSASWQGVETQYF.

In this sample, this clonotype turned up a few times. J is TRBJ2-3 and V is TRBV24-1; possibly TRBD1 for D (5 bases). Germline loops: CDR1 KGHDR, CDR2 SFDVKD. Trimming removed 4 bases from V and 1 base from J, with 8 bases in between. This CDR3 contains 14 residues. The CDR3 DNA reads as TGTGCCACCAGTGACAGGGTGGGCACAGATACGCAGTATTTT. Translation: CATSDRVGTDTQYF.